Given below is one T cell receptor beta chain in context. This entry is derived from a study of blood T cell repertoires in COVID-19. The wider study: Spain, Italy and the United States supplied samples that represented acute and convalescent COVID-19. PBMCs, B-cell-depleted T cells, or T cells were the source of the cDNA or gDNA that made up the material.

Enrollment of patients from Seattle took place during active infection, with longitudinal follow-up. The ends were cut back, 2 bases at V and 6 bases at J, with 19 bases in the middle. The CDR3 spans 16 residues. Germline lookup yields CDR1 MNHEY and CDR2 SVGAGI. Per the original data handling: Reference gene primer amplification gave estimated nucleated cell counts. Clones were sequenced by immunoSEQ multiplex PCR, and TCRdb holds only the in-frame ones, with some missing. V, J and clone size reflect that table, while D and trimming were determined from the DNA. The repertoire holds about 180,000 clones, with around nine tenths as singletons.

The chain recombines TRBV6-5 with TRBJ1-2; D might be TRBD1 (6 bases). This TCR was sampled from a man in his 60s with COVID-19, enrolled during active disease. The sample comprised peripheral blood. CDR3 DNA: TGTGCCAGCAGTTACGTCGGCCGAGGACAGTTGGATGGCTACACCTTC. It encodes CASSYVGRGQLDGYTF.